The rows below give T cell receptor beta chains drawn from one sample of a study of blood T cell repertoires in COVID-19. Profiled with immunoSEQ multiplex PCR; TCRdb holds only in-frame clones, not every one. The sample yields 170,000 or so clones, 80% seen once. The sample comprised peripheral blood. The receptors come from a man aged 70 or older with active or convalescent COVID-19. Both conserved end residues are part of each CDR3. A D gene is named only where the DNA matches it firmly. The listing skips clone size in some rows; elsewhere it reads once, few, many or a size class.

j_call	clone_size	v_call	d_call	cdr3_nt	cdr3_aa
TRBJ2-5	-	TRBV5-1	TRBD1	TGCGCCAGCAGCTTGGGACAGGGGCAGCGGGAGACCCAGTACTTC	CASSLGQGQRETQYF
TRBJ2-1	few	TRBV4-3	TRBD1	TGCGCCAGCAGCCAAGTGTGGACAGGGGGCGTTGAGCAGTTCTTC	CASSQVWTGGVEQFF
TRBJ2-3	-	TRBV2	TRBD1	TGTGCCAGCAGTGGGACAGGGGCTGCAGATACGCAGTATTTT	CASSGTGAADTQYF
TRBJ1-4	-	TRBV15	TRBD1	TGTGCCACCATGGAAGGGACAGGGGCAACTAATGAAAAACTGTTTTTT	CATMEGTGATNEKLFF
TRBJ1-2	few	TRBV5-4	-	TGTGCCAGCAGCGAGGGGGGGACGGCGAACTATGGCTACACCTTC	CASSEGGTANYGYTF
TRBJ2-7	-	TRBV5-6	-	TGTGCCAGCAGTTCGGACTGGAGCTCCTACGAGCAGTACTTC	CASSSDWSSYEQYF
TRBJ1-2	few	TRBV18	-	TGTGCCAGCTCACCCAGCCAGGGCACCTTTAACTATGGCTACACCTTC	CASSPSQGTFNYGYTF
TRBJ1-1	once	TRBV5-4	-	TGTGCCAGCAGCAGGGGTCTGGGGAACACTGAAGCTTTCTTT	CASSRGLGNTEAFF
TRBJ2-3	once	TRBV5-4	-	TGTGCCAGCACCAAATATCTGGCGGGCAGACACACAGATACGCAGTATTTT	CASTKYLAGRHTDTQYF
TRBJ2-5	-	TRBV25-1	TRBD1	TGTGCCAGCAGAGACGGGACAGGGAGGACCCAGTACTTC	CASRDGTGRTQYF
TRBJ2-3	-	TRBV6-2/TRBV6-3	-	TGTGCCAGCAGCTGGCCGACAGATACGCAGTATTTT	CASSWPTDTQYF
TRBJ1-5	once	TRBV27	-	TGTGCCAGCAGTAACCACAGGGAGTTGGGTCAGCCCCAGCATTTT	CASSNHRELGQPQHF
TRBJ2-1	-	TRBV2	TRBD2	TGTGCCAGCAGTGTCGCTAGCGGATACAATGAGCAGTTCTTC	CASSVASGYNEQFF
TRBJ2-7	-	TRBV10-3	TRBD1	TGTGCCATCAGTGACGGACAGGCGCGAAGTAGGTACGAGCAGTACTTC	CAISDGQARSRYEQYF
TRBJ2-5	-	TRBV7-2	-	TGTGCCAGCAGCCTCCCGGTGCTAAAGACCCAGTACTTC	CASSLPVLKTQYF
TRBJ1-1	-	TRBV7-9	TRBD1	TGTGCCAGCAGCCGACAGGGAAAAACTGAAGCTTTCTTT	CASSRQGKTEAFF
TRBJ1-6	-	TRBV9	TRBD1	TGTGCCAGCAGCGGAACCGGGACAGCCAATTCACCCCTCCACTTT	CASSGTGTANSPLHF
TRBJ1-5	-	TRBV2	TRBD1	TGTGCCAGCAGAGACGACAGGGGCAATAGCAATCAGCCCCAGCATTTT	CASRDDRGNSNQPQHF
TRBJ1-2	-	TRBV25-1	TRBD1	TGTGCCAGCAGAAGGACAGGGGAGAACTATGGCTACACCTTC	CASRRTGENYGYTF